The TCR beta chain under discussion was sequenced for a study of T-cell reconstitution after alpha-beta-depleted transplantation in children. Preparation of the TCRbeta library was carried out with unique molecular identifiers. In TCRdb, the PCR reads were re-called with MiXCR into one record per CDR3 protein. The sample carries 250,000 to 300,000 distinct CDR3 sequences, 9.9% recorded once. In its sample, this clonotype was seen many times. CDR1 is SGHRS and CDR2 is YFSETQ in the germline V gene. V gave up 1 base and J gave up 2 bases, with 4 bases separating them. This CDR3 is built from 13 residues.

The starting material was PBMCs from the stem cell graft donor, obtained from the stem cell graft. The gene calls are TRBV5-1 and TRBJ1-3, with D unclear. This receptor was obtained from a human donor who donated a stem cell graft to a child with SCID. The CDR3 DNA is TGCGCCAGCAGCTTGTATCCTGGAAACACCATATATTTT. Its protein product is CASSLYPGNTIYF. Full variable domain (missing parts from reference TRBV5-1 and TRBJ1-3): KAGVTQTPRYLIKTRGQQVTLSCSPISGHRSVSWYQQTPGQGLQFLFEYFSETQRNKGNFPGRFSGRQFSNSRSEMNVSTLELGDSALYLCASSLYPGNTIYFGEGSWLTVV.